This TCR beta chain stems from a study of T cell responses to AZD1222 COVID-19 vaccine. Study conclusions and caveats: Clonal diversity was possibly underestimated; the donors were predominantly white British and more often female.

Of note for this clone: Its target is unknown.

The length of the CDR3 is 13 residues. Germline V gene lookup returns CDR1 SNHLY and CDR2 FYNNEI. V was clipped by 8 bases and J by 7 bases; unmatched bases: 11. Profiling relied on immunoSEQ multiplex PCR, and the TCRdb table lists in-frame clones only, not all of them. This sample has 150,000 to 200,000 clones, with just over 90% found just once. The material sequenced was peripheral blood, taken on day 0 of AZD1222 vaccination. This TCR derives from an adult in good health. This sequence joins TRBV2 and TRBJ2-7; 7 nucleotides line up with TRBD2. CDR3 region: CASRLAVFQEQYF. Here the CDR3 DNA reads TGTGCCAGCCGACTAGCCGTATTCCAGGAGCAGTACTTC.